One and the same sample provided the 10 T cell receptor beta chains below, sequenced in a study of OX40 agonist ivuxolimab in advanced cancers. TCRdb keeps only in-frame clones here, not all; method: immunoSEQ multiplex PCR. Among over 60,000 clones listed, about 89% were seen once. Sequences were derived from CD4+ or CD8+ T cells sorted from blood, sampled in a trial of the OX40 agonist ivuxolimab. All receptors derive from an adult with an advanced solid tumor such as melanoma, head and neck, liver or kidney cancer.

The V gene is TRBV5-6, the J gene TRBJ2-2; a possible D gene is TRBD2 (6 bases). The V and J ends lost 2 bases and 6 bases respectively, with 14 bases between them. The CDR3 is 15 amino acids. Germline V CDR1 and CDR2: SGHDT, YYEEEE. The chain's CDR3 is CASSFVGGTPGELFF. The CDR3 DNA follows: TGTGCCAGCAGCTTTGTCGGAGGGACCCCCGGGGAGCTGTTTTTT. Full variable domain (outside the CDR3, taken from reference TRBV5-6 and TRBJ2-2): DAGVTQSPTHLIKTRGQQVTLRCSPKSGHDTVSWYQQALGQGPQFIFQYYEEEERQRGNFPDRFSGHQFPNYSSELNVNALLLGDSALYLCASSFVGGTPGELFFGEGSRLTVL.

V usage is TRBV10-3 and J usage is TRBJ2-1; possible D gene TRBD2, 6 bases. Germline-derived CDR1 and CDR2 are ENHRY and SYGVKD. Trimming pared 8 bases from V and 2 bases from J, leaving 16 bases between. This CDR3 spans 15 amino acids. CDR3 in amino acids: CAIGATAGTYNEQFF. Written as DNA, the CDR3 is TGTGCCATCGGGGCTACGGCGGGGACCTACAATGAGCAGTTCTTC.

J is TRBJ1-2 and V is TRBV2; 10 bases are a match to TRBD1. Germline CDR1 reads SNHLY; CDR2 reads FYNNEI. V lost 7 bases to trimming and J lost 0 bases; unmatched junction nucleotides: 2. The CDR3 totals 14 residues. The CDR3 DNA reads as TGTGCCAGCATTGGACAGGGGGCTAACTATGGCTACACCTTC. It yields the protein CASIGQGANYGYTF.

The chain links TRBV27 to TRBJ2-7; D tentatively reads TRBD1 or TRBD2 (5 bases each). This CDR3 contains 13 residues. Between the trimmed V and J ends, which lost 3 bases and 4 bases, there was a span of 10 bases. The germline CDR1 and CDR2 sequences are MNHEY and SMNVEV (reference sequence). The CDR3 sequence: CASSFMGEYEQYF. The CDR3 nucleotides are TGTGCCAGCAGTTTTATGGGGGAATACGAGCAGTACTTC.

The chain employs TRBV4-1 and TRBJ2-4, with TRBD1 matching over 12 bases. The germline V gene has CDR1 MGHRA and CDR2 YSYEKL. V trimming: 2 bases; J trimming: 5 bases; junction bases outside the gene matches: 13. The CDR3 consists of 19 residues. The CDR3 DNA reads as TGCGCCAGCAGCCAAAAATCCTCCGGGACAGGGGGCCGGGAAAACATTCAGTACTTC. Protein sequence: CASSQKSSGTGGRENIQYF.

The chain recombines TRBV6-5 with TRBJ2-3; D may be TRBD1 or TRBD2 (5 bases each). Germline CDR1 and CDR2: MNHEY and SVGAGI. CDR3 length: 12 residues. V was clipped by 6 bases and J by 1 base, with 5 bases between them. The CDR3, as DNA: TGTGCCAGCAGGGGGGGCACAGATACGCAGTATTTT. The encoded protein is CASRGGTDTQYF.

This clone was observed a few times. The rearrangement joins TRBV27 to TRBJ2-2; D unclear. Germline CDR1 and CDR2: MNHEY and SMNVEV (reference sequence). This CDR3 is built from 19 residues. The V end was cut by 3 bases, the J end by 0 bases, with 20 bases between. The CDR3 bases are TGTGCCAGCAGTTTGAGTGCGTCCCGCAGTTTCGCGAACACCGGGGAGCTGTTTTTT. It specifies CASSLSASRSFANTGELFF.

The chain couples TRBV9 to TRBJ1-2; 7 positions agree with TRBD1. Trimming cost V 4 bases and J 7 bases; bases outside gene matches: 7. Per the germline V gene, CDR1 is SGDLS and CDR2 is YYNGEE. CDR3 length: 13 residues. CDR3 DNA sequence: TGTGCCAGCAGCCAACAGGGGACTGCTGGCTACACCTTC. It yields the protein CASSQQGTAGYTF.

This chain connects TRBV6-5 to TRBJ1-1; D not certain. V shed 4 bases and J shed 1 base, with 10 bases lying between them. The CDR3 sequence is 14 residues long. From germline, CDR1 is MNHEY and CDR2 SVGAGI. The CDR3 nucleotides read TGTGCCAGCAGTTTTCTAGGGAGGAACACTGAAGCTTTCTTT. This codes for CASSFLGRNTEAFF.

This clone was detected once. The chain couples TRBV30 to TRBJ2-5, with D possibly TRBD2 on 6 matching bases. V lost 4 bases to trimming and J lost 9 bases, with 12 bases between them. Germline assignment: CDR1 GTSNPN and CDR2 SVGIG (reference sequence). The CDR3 consists of 11 residues. The CDR3: CAWTIGGAQYF. The CDR3 nucleotides read TGTGCCTGGACCATAGGCGGGGCCCAGTACTTC.